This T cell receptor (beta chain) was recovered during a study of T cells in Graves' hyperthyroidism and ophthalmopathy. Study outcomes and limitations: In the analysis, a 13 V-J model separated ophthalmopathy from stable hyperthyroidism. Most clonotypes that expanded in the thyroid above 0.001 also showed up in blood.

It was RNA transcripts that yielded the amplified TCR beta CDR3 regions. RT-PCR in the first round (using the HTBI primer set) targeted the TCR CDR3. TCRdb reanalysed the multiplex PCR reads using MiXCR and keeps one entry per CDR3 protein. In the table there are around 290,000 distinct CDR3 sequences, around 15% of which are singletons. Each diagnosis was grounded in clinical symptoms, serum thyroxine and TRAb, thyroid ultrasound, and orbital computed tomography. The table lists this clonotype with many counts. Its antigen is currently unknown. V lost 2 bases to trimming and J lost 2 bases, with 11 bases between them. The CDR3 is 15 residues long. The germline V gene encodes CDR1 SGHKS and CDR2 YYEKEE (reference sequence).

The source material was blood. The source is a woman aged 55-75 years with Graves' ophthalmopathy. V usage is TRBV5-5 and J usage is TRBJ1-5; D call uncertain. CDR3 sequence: CASSFTVRGNQPQHF. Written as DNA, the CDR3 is TGTGCCAGCAGCTTTACCGTCCGGGGCAATCAGCCCCAGCATTTT.